What follows describes a single T cell receptor (beta chain). CDR3 size: 16 residues. V lost 5 bases, J lost 3 bases, and 18 bases lay in between. Germline V gene sequence: CDR1 LNHDA, CDR2 SQIVND (reference sequence). The table came from immunoSEQ multiplex PCR; TCRdb's copy has only in-frame clones and leaves some out. The table records tens of thousands of clones, 87% of them present only once. This sample was included in a study of T cell changes during pregnancy in multiple sclerosis. Sequencing was performed on CD8+ T cells from peripheral blood mononuclear cells, taken before pregnancy. The chain combines TRBV19 with TRBJ2-3; D is possibly TRBD1 (8 bases). The sequence derives from a female donor with multiple sclerosis, enrolled in a pregnancy study. Here the CDR3 reads CASSETGGESTDTQYF. CDR3 DNA: TGTGCCAGTAGTGAAACAGGGGGGGAGTCGACAGATACGCAGTATTTT.